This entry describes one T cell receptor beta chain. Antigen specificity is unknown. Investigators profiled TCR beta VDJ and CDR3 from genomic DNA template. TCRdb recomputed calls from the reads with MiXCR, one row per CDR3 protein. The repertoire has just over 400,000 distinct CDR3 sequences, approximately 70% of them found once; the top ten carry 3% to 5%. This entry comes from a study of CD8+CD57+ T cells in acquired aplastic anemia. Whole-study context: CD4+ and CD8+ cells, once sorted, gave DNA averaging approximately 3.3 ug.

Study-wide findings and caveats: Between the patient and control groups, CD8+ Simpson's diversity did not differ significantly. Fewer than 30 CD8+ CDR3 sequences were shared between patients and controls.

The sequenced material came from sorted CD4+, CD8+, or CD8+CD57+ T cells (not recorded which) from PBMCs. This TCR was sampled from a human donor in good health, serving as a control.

CDR3: CASRDRVEGTVGLFF. CDR3 nucleotides: TGTGCCAGCAGGGACAGGGTAGAGGGTACAGTCGGGCTGTTTTTT. This chain connects TRBV7-3 to TRBJ1-4; 8 nucleotides match TRBD1. Germline-derived CDR1 and CDR2 are SGHTA and FQGTGA. This CDR3 is built from 15 residues. V lost 6 bases, J lost 14 bases, and 17 bases stayed unmatched.